Listed below are T cell receptor beta chains from one sample, sequenced in a study of monozygotic twins with inflammatory bowel disease. TCRdb derives one entry per CDR3 protein from the 5' RACE reads, leaving out DNA. The table counts 400,000 to 500,000 distinct CDR3 sequences; about 2.3% lies in the top ten. Sequencing used blood. The receptors originated from a human donor with ulcerative colitis or Crohn's disease, or a healthy co-twin of an affected twin (not recorded which). Both conserved end residues are part of each CDR3.

TRBV28	TRBJ2-1	CASSPSGIRDNEQFF
TRBV5-4	TRBJ2-2	CASSPPRGAGTGELFF
TRBV4-1	TRBJ2-3	CASSFLPSGPSTDTQYF
TRBV20-1	TRBJ1-2	CSARKRDSSRGYTF
TRBV19	TRBJ1-5	CASTLQGMNQPQHF
TRBV5-1	TRBJ2-7	CASSLASGVFSYEQYF
TRBV9	TRBJ1-3	CASSVGGGPGNTIYF
TRBV5-1	TRBJ2-1	CASTRWGTSGGSSYNEQFF
TRBV12-3/TRBV12-4	TRBJ2-7	CASSFVGGGTYEQYF
TRBV29-1	TRBJ2-5	CSVGVGADQETQYF
TRBV6-1	TRBJ2-1	CASSLGGMDNEQFF
TRBV20-1	TRBJ1-6	CSATRPTRDDSPLHF
TRBV5-1	TRBJ1-1	CASNHRGGDTEAFF
TRBV11-2	TRBJ2-3	CASSSLPGGNSDTQYF
TRBV5-1	TRBJ2-1	CASSYYGSSGSYNEQFF
TRBV3-1	TRBJ2-7	CASSQVMAEQYF